A selection of T cell receptor beta chains follows, all from one sample in a study of post-analysis software for immune sequencing data. MiXCR, applied by TCRdb to the PCR reads, yields one record per CDR3 protein. The data contain hundreds of thousands of distinct CDR3 sequences, approximately 45% of them singletons. The material sequenced was blood. The receptors stem from a girl between 10 and 17 years old with multiple sclerosis. Both conserved end residues are part of each CDR3. The D gene is left open where the match is weak. Clone size is shown for a subset of rows, as once, few, many or a class of expanded clone.

j_call	v_call	d_call	clone_size	cdr3_aa	cdr3_nt
TRBJ1-6	TRBV6-6	NA	NA	CASTGTWTASPLHF	TGTGCCAGCACCGGGACCTGGACGGCTTCACCCCTCCACTTT
TRBJ2-7	TRBV28	TRBD2	NA	CASSSTSGGSSDEQYF	TGTGCCAGCAGTTCTACATCGGGGGGTTCAAGTGACGAGCAGTACTTC
TRBJ1-5	TRBV27	NA	NA	CASSFSRTNQPQHF	TGTGCCAGCAGTTTTTCCCGGACTAATCAGCCCCAGCATTTT
TRBJ2-3	TRBV7-9	TRBD2	NA	CASSLGGVAGSTDTQYF	TGTGCCAGCAGCTTAGGAGGAGTAGCGGGATCCACAGATACGCAGTATTTT
TRBJ1-2	TRBV29-1	NA	NA	CSGQVSNYGYTF	TGCAGCGGACAGGTCTCTAACTATGGCTACACCTTC
TRBJ2-5	TRBV10-3	TRBD2	few	CAISAEGGETQYF	TGTGCCATCAGTGCCGAGGGAGGGGAGACCCAGTACTTC
TRBJ2-1	TRBV7-8	TRBD2	NA	CASSLEIGRARDEQFF	TGTGCCAGCAGCTTAGAGATCGGGAGGGCCCGTGATGAGCAGTTCTTC
TRBJ2-3	TRBV20-1	NA	NA	CSASEGGRSDTQYF	TGCAGTGCTTCCGAGGGGGGGCGATCAGATACGCAGTATTTT
TRBJ2-7	TRBV27	NA	few	CASSSLGTTNYEQYF	TGTGCCAGCAGCTCCTTGGGGACGACAAACTACGAGCAGTACTTC
TRBJ2-5	TRBV5-6	NA	NA	CASSLGAGRQETQYF	TGTGCCAGCAGCTTGGGTGCAGGGCGACAAGAGACCCAGTACTTC
TRBJ2-3	TRBV15	TRBD1	few	CATSPKREGTGDPDTQYF	TGTGCCACCAGCCCAAAGCGAGAAGGGACAGGGGACCCAGATACGCAGTATTTT
TRBJ2-3	TRBV7-8	NA	NA	CASSLSSNESTDTQYF	TGTGCCAGCAGCTTATCCTCTAATGAGAGCACAGATACGCAGTATTTT
TRBJ2-3	TRBV7-9	TRBD2	NA	CASRPIAGLGNTQYF	TGTGCCAGCAGACCCATAGCGGGACTTGGAAATACGCAGTATTTT
TRBJ2-7	TRBV9	TRBD1	NA	CASSRTQGTYEQYF	TGTGCCAGCAGCCGGACACAGGGGACCTACGAGCAGTACTTC
TRBJ2-3	TRBV12-3/TRBV12-4	NA	NA	CASGPGTPDAQYF	TGTGCCAGCGGTCCCGGGACCCCCGATGCGCAGTATTTT
TRBJ2-5	TRBV6-2/TRBV6-3	NA	NA	CASSYSKETQYF	TGTGCCAGCAGTTACTCGAAAGAGACCCAGTACTTC
TRBJ2-7	TRBV6-1	NA	NA	CASRVIQGREQYF	TGTGCCAGCAGGGTAATACAGGGTCGCGAGCAGTACTTC
TRBJ2-1	TRBV18	TRBD2	NA	CASSPRASGAYNEQFF	TGTGCCAGCTCCCCCCGGGCTAGCGGGGCCTACAATGAGCAGTTCTTC
TRBJ2-7	TRBV9	NA	few	CASSVDADYEQYF	TGTGCCAGCAGCGTAGATGCAGACTACGAGCAGTACTTC
TRBJ1-4	TRBV20-1	NA	NA	CSARDRSNEKLFF	TGCAGTGCTAGAGATAGGTCTAATGAAAAACTGTTTTTT
TRBJ2-3	TRBV5-1	NA	few	CASSLRVSTDTQYF	TGCGCCAGCAGCTTGCGTGTTTCCACAGATACGCAGTATTTT
TRBJ2-7	TRBV20-1	NA	few	CSARDAGIYEQYF	TGCAGTGCTAGGGACGCTGGGATCTACGAGCAGTACTTC
TRBJ2-1	TRBV11-2	TRBD2	NA	CASSPRVAGGYNEQFF	TGTGCCAGCAGCCCCCGGGTAGCGGGAGGGTACAATGAGCAGTTCTTC
TRBJ1-5	TRBV20-1	NA	NA	CRDQPQHF	TGCAGGGATCAGCCCCAGCATTTT
TRBJ2-7	TRBV28	TRBD2	many	CASRKTSGRLYGEQYF	TGTGCCAGCAGAAAGACTAGCGGGAGGCTTTACGGCGAGCAGTACTTC
TRBJ1-1	TRBV5-1	NA	NA	CASSLSRPTNTEAFF	TGCGCCAGCAGCTTGTCCCGCCCGACCAACACTGAAGCTTTCTTT
TRBJ1-2	TRBV3-1	TRBD1	NA	CASSHRGGASYGYTF	TGTGCCAGCAGCCATAGAGGGGGCGCCAGCTATGGCTACACCTTC
TRBJ2-7	TRBV29-1	TRBD1	NA	CSDGGQALLEQYF	TGCAGCGACGGGGGACAGGCACTCCTCGAGCAGTACTTC
TRBJ2-1	TRBV29-1	TRBD2	NA	CSVEGPSGTLRGLPDEQFF	TGCAGCGTTGAAGGGCCTAGCGGGACGTTAAGGGGGTTACCCGATGAGCAGTTCTTC
TRBJ2-1	TRBV10-3	TRBD2	many	CAISSSGRDNEQFF	TGTGCCATCTCCTCTAGCGGGCGCGACAATGAGCAGTTCTTC
TRBJ2-7	TRBV7-9	NA	few	CASVRGGYEQYF	TGTGCCAGCGTCCGGGGAGGCTACGAGCAGTACTTC
TRBJ2-1	TRBV6-2/TRBV6-3	NA	NA	CASSFGLALAPRSNEQFF	TGTGCCAGCAGTTTCGGCCTGGCTTTGGCGCCCCGAAGCAATGAGCAGTTCTTC
TRBJ2-3	TRBV7-2	NA	NA	CASSARQFTDTQYF	TGTGCCAGCAGCGCAAGACAGTTCACAGATACGCAGTATTTT
TRBJ2-3	TRBV7-6	TRBD1	NA	CASSLAQGWDTQYF	TGTGCCAGCAGCTTAGCACAGGGGTGGGATACGCAGTATTTT
TRBJ1-1	TRBV27	NA	NA	CASGSGGRSFEAFF	TGTGCCAGCGGTTCGGGGGGCAGATCCTTTGAAGCTTTCTTT
TRBJ1-2	TRBV12-3/TRBV12-4	NA	NA	CASSFTAGLDYGYTF	TGTGCCAGCAGTTTTACGGCAGGGCTCGACTATGGCTACACCTTC
TRBJ2-7	TRBV28	NA	NA	CASSPPPSTGYEQYF	TGTGCCAGCAGTCCGCCCCCATCGACAGGCTACGAGCAGTACTTC
TRBJ2-1	TRBV10-3	NA	NA	CAIDPGPPYNEQFF	TGTGCCATCGACCCGGGACCTCCCTACAATGAGCAGTTCTTC
TRBJ2-3	TRBV7-3	TRBD2	few	CASSLGGLAGEVRTDTQYF	TGTGCCAGCAGCTTAGGGGGGCTAGCGGGAGAGGTTCGCACAGATACGCAGTATTTT
TRBJ2-2	TRBV6-5	NA	NA	CASRPSGGNTGELFF	TGTGCCAGCAGACCCTCGGGGGGCAACACCGGGGAGCTGTTTTTT
TRBJ2-3	TRBV20-1	TRBD1	NA	CSAIRTGAPTDTQYF	TGCAGTGCAATCCGGACAGGGGCACCCACAGATACGCAGTATTTT